These T cell receptor beta chains were read from a single sample in a study of blood T cell repertoires in COVID-19. Only in-frame clones appear in the TCRdb table, and some are missing; sequencing was by immunoSEQ multiplex PCR. The profile shows about 200,000 clones, approximately 85% of them singletons. Sequencing used peripheral blood. The source of these receptors is a woman in her fifties or sixties with active or convalescent COVID-19. The CDR3 runs from the conserved cysteine through the conserved F or W. Each record gives: V gene, D gene, CDR3 length, J gene, clone size, CDR3 DNA, CDR3 protein. The D gene is left open where the match is weak. The size entry is marked missing in some rows and otherwise reads once, few, many or a size class.

V: TRBV7-9
D: TRBD2
length: 15
J: TRBJ2-2
size: NA
DNA: TGTGCCAGCAGCCCAGGCGGGGGTTACACCGGGGAGCTGTTTTTT
CDR3: CASSPGGGYTGELFF

V: TRBV7-8
D: NA
length: 14
J: TRBJ1-3
size: NA
DNA: TGTGCCAGCAGCCTAGGACAGCCTGGAAACACCATATATTTT
CDR3: CASSLGQPGNTIYF

V: TRBV2
D: NA
length: 13
J: TRBJ1-5
size: NA
DNA: TGTGCCACCACGCGGACTGCCAATCAGCCCCAGCATTTT
CDR3: CATTRTANQPQHF

V: TRBV18
D: TRBD1
length: 17
J: TRBJ1-2
size: NA
DNA: TGTGCCAGCTCACCACGGGACAGCGAGACCAGTAACTATGGCTACACCTTC
CDR3: CASSPRDSETSNYGYTF

V: TRBV5-1
D: NA
length: 13
J: TRBJ1-1
size: NA
DNA: TGCGCCAGCAGCTTCAATCCCGGGACTGAAGCTTTCTTT
CDR3: CASSFNPGTEAFF

V: TRBV18
D: TRBD1
length: 14
J: TRBJ2-7
size: NA
DNA: TGTGCCAGCTCACCCGGGACAGCTAACTACGAGCAGTACTTC
CDR3: CASSPGTANYEQYF

V: TRBV6-6
D: TRBD2
length: 15
J: TRBJ2-5
size: NA
DNA: TGTGCCAGCAGTAACCTGGGACTAGCGCAAGAGACCCAGTACTTC
CDR3: CASSNLGLAQETQYF

V: TRBV10-1
D: NA
length: 14
J: TRBJ1-5
size: NA
DNA: TGCGCCAGCAGTGATTCGAGGGGAGGTCAGCCCCAGCATTTT
CDR3: CASSDSRGGQPQHF

V: TRBV3-1/TRBV3-2
D: TRBD2
length: 15
J: TRBJ2-5
size: NA
DNA: TGTGCCAGCAGCCAAGTTATTCGGGGGGAAGAGACCCAGTACTTC
CDR3: CASSQVIRGEETQYF

V: TRBV19
D: NA
length: 17
J: TRBJ2-1
size: few
DNA: TGTGCCAGTAGTAGGGGCACTAGCACCTACTCCTACAATGAGCAGTTCTTC
CDR3: CASSRGTSTYSYNEQFF

V: TRBV10-3
D: NA
length: 13
J: TRBJ1-2
size: NA
DNA: TGTGCCATCAGTTCCCAGGCCGGCTATGGCTACACCTTC
CDR3: CAISSQAGYGYTF

V: TRBV4-1
D: TRBD1
length: 14
J: TRBJ2-5
size: NA
DNA: TGCGCCAGCAGCACCCGACAGGGTATGGGGACCCAGTACTTC
CDR3: CASSTRQGMGTQYF

V: TRBV5-6
D: TRBD2
length: 16
J: TRBJ2-3
size: few
DNA: TGTGCCAGCAGCGCATGGAGCGGGGCTAGCACAGATACGCAGTATTTT
CDR3: CASSAWSGASTDTQYF

V: TRBV6-1
D: NA
length: 14
J: TRBJ1-2
size: NA
DNA: TGTGCCAGCAGTGAAGCGGGCGGGGTCGGCGGCTACACCTTC
CDR3: CASSEAGGVGGYTF

V: TRBV4-2
D: NA
length: 16
J: TRBJ2-7
size: NA
DNA: TGTGCCAGCAGCCAAGGGCTAACAGGGAGCTCCTACGAGCAGTACTTC
CDR3: CASSQGLTGSSYEQYF

V: TRBV27
D: TRBD2
length: 16
J: TRBJ2-3
size: NA
DNA: TGTGCCAGCAGTTCGCGGACTAGCGGGGGAATCCTTACGCAGTATTTT
CDR3: CASSSRTSGGILTQYF

V: TRBV2
D: TRBD1
length: 14
J: TRBJ2-4
size: NA
DNA: TGTGCCAGCAGTGGACAGGGAGACAAAAACATTCAGTACTTC
CDR3: CASSGQGDKNIQYF

V: TRBV7-9
D: TRBD1
length: 15
J: TRBJ1-2
size: NA
DNA: TGTGCCAGCAGCGACCGGGACAGGGGGCCTGGTGGCTACACCTTC
CDR3: CASSDRDRGPGGYTF

V: TRBV19
D: TRBD1
length: 15
J: TRBJ1-5
size: NA
DNA: TGTGCCGCAGGGGGTTGGGCGGATGACGATCAGCCCCAGCATTTT
CDR3: CAAGGWADDDQPQHF

V: TRBV12-3/TRBV12-4
D: NA
length: 10
J: TRBJ1-1
size: once
DNA: TGTGCCAGCAGTTTGACAACCGCTTTCTTT
CDR3: CASSLTTAFF

V: TRBV28
D: NA
length: 13
J: TRBJ2-7
size: NA
DNA: TGTGCCAGCAGGACCGGGACTCCGCTCGAGCAGTACTTC
CDR3: CASRTGTPLEQYF

V: TRBV19
D: NA
length: 15
J: TRBJ2-7
size: NA
DNA: TGTGCCAGTAGTATAGTCCAGGGCGACACCTACGAGCAGTACTTC
CDR3: CASSIVQGDTYEQYF

V: TRBV19
D: NA
length: 14
J: TRBJ1-1
size: NA
DNA: TGTGCCAGTAGTATTTGGGCGCTGAACACTGAAGCTTTCTTT
CDR3: CASSIWALNTEAFF

V: TRBV6-5
D: TRBD2
length: 13
J: TRBJ2-3
size: NA
DNA: TGTGCCAGCAGTTTGGGGACTACCCATACGCAGTATTTT
CDR3: CASSLGTTHTQYF

V: TRBV29-1
D: NA
length: 13
J: TRBJ1-1
size: NA
DNA: TGCAGCGTGGGCCAGGGATACCTTCTGGGGGCTTTCTTT
CDR3: CSVGQGYLLGAFF

V: TRBV19
D: NA
length: 14
J: TRBJ2-1
size: NA
DNA: TGTGCCACGAAGGCTGGGAGCACCTACAATGAGCAGTTCTTC
CDR3: CATKAGSTYNEQFF

V: TRBV7-8
D: NA
length: 13
J: TRBJ1-5
size: NA
DNA: TGTGCCAGCAGCCGCTATAGCAATCAGCCCCAGCATTTT
CDR3: CASSRYSNQPQHF

V: TRBV12-5
D: NA
length: 11
J: TRBJ1-2
size: few
DNA: TGTGCTAGTGGTTTGGGGCGTGGGGCCACCTTC
CDR3: CASGLGRGATF

V: TRBV13
D: TRBD1
length: 19
J: TRBJ2-2
size: NA
DNA: TGTGCCAGCAGCCTATCTCGTACTACAGGGGGAGTATATACCGGGGAGCTGTTTTTT
CDR3: CASSLSRTTGGVYTGELFF

V: TRBV28
D: TRBD1
length: 14
J: TRBJ1-3
size: NA
DNA: TGTGCCAGCAGCCAGGACAGGGCGGTTGACACCATATATTTT
CDR3: CASSQDRAVDTIYF

V: TRBV5-4
D: NA
length: 14
J: TRBJ1-1
size: NA
DNA: TGTGCCAGCAGCCCCCGGGGAAGGGTAAATGAAGCTTTCTTT
CDR3: CASSPRGRVNEAFF

V: TRBV3-1/TRBV3-2
D: TRBD1
length: 14
J: TRBJ1-5
size: NA
DNA: TGTGCCAGCAGCCAAAACAGGGGAATACAGCCCCAGCATTTT
CDR3: CASSQNRGIQPQHF

V: TRBV2
D: NA
length: 13
J: TRBJ1-2
size: NA
DNA: TGTGCCAGCAGTTTGGACAGCAACTATGGCTACACCTTC
CDR3: CASSLDSNYGYTF

V: TRBV28
D: NA
length: 13
J: TRBJ1-4
size: once
DNA: TGTGCCAGCAGTTGGGGAGGGAAGGAAAAACTGTTTTTT
CDR3: CASSWGGKEKLFF

V: TRBV18
D: TRBD1
length: 16
J: TRBJ1-3
size: NA
DNA: TGTGCCAGCTCACCGACAAAGACAGGGAGTGGAAACACCATATATTTT
CDR3: CASSPTKTGSGNTIYF

V: TRBV5-5
D: NA
length: 16
J: TRBJ2-4
size: NA
DNA: TGTGCCAGCAGCTTAGGAGAGTCCCTAGCCAAAAACATTCAGTACTTC
CDR3: CASSLGESLAKNIQYF

V: TRBV18
D: TRBD1
length: 16
J: TRBJ1-4
size: NA
DNA: TGTGCCAGCTCACCCACAGGGGAGAGAACTAATGAAAAACTGTTTTTT
CDR3: CASSPTGERTNEKLFF

V: TRBV6-5
D: TRBD2
length: 15
J: TRBJ2-7
size: NA
DNA: TGTGCCAGCAGACTAGCGTTTACTCACTCCTACGAGCAGTACTTC
CDR3: CASRLAFTHSYEQYF

V: TRBV5-1
D: NA
length: 13
J: TRBJ1-3
size: NA
DNA: TGCGCCAGCAGCAGGGGCCGAGAGAACACCATATATTTT
CDR3: CASSRGRENTIYF

V: TRBV24-1
D: NA
length: 14
J: TRBJ2-7
size: once
DNA: TGTGCCACCAGTGAGGCGGGACAGAACTACGAGCAGTACTTC
CDR3: CATSEAGQNYEQYF

V: TRBV6-5
D: NA
length: 15
J: TRBJ1-2
size: once
DNA: TGTGCCAGCAGGGAGGGGCACCAAGCTAACTATGGCTACACCTTC
CDR3: CASREGHQANYGYTF